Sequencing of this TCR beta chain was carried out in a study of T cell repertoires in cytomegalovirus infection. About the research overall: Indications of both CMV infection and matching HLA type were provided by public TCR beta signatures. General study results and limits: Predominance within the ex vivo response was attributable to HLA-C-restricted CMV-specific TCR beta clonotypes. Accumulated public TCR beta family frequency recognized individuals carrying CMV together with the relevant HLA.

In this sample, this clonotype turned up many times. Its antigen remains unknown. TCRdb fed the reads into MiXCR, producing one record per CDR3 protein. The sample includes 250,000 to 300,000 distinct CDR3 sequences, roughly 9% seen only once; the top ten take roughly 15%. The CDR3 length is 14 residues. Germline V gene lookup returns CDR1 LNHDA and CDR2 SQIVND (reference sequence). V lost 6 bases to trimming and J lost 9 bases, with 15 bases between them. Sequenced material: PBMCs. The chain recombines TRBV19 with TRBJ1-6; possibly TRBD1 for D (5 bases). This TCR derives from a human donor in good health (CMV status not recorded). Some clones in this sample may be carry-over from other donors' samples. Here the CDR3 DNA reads TGTGCCAGTAGAATTGGACGGGACGGTTCACCCCTCCACTTT. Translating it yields CASRIGRDGSPLHF.